The next 20 T cell receptor beta chains were all read from a single sample in a study of T cells after yellow fever vaccination. TCRdb used MiXCR to reprocess the 5' RACE reads, holding one entry per CDR3 protein. The sample has nearly 350,000 distinct CDR3 sequences; roughly 7.5% are singletons. The input for sequencing was PBMCs, taken roughly seven weeks after the first yellow fever vaccination. The receptors come from a man between 18 and 29 years old who received the YFV17D yellow fever vaccine.

This clonotype was seen a handful of times. CDR3 region: CSARSPGNHEQYF. The DNA for the CDR3 is TGCAGTGCTAGATCCCCGGGAAACCACGAGCAGTACTTC. The chain joins TRBV20-1 to TRBJ2-7; D may be TRBD2 (5 bases). The CDR3 has 13 amino acids. Germline V lookup: CDR1 DFQATT, CDR2 SNEGSKA (reference sequence). Trimming removed 2 bases from V and 5 bases from J, with 13 bases in between.

This clonotype appeared once. The chain joins TRBV20-1 to TRBJ1-3, with a possible D match to TRBD1 (5 bases). Germline V lookup: CDR1 DFQATT, CDR2 SNEGSKA (reference sequence). V dropped 5 bases and J dropped 4 bases, with 18 bases sitting between them. This CDR3 contains 15 residues. DNA for the CDR3: TGCAGTGCTCCATGGCCCGGGACGGGCGGAAACACCATATATTTT. Translation gives CSAPWPGTGGNTIYF.

This clonotype showed up many times. The chain employs TRBV20-1 and TRBJ1-1; possibly TRBD1 for D (5 bases). There are 16 residues in the CDR3. The V gene lost 3 bases and the J gene lost 1 base, with 18 bases spanning the gap. The germline V gene has CDR1 DFQATT and CDR2 SNEGSKA (reference sequence). Here the CDR3 DNA reads TGCAGTGCTAGTTGGTGGGGGATTAGGAGGAACACTGAAGCTTTCTTT. This encodes CSASWWGIRRNTEAFF.

The V and J genes are TRBV12-3 or TRBV12-4 and TRBJ2-5; 14 nucleotides match TRBD2. This CDR3 contains 17 residues. V gave up 0 bases and J gave up 5 bases; unmatched junction bases: 5. CDR3 sequence (DNA): TGTGCCAGCAGTTTAGCGCTGGGACTAGCGGGGGAGGAGACCCAGTACTTC. This sequence encodes CASSLALGLAGEETQYF.

The V gene is TRBV7-9, the J gene TRBJ2-5; TRBD1 might be the D (8 bases). V lost 4 bases and J 5 bases, leaving 14 bases between the germline ends. CDR1 is SEHNR, CDR2 FQNEAQ, per germline (reference sequence). The length of the CDR3 is 14 residues. The CDR3 DNA is TGTGCCAGCAGCTCTACAGGGGGAGGGGAGACCCAGTACTTC. It specifies CASSSTGGGETQYF.

Many counts were recorded for this clonotype. The genes are TRBV12-3 or TRBV12-4 and TRBJ2-1; 12 nucleotides line up with TRBD2. The J segment lost 5 bases and the V segment lost 4 bases, leaving 6 bases of the junction unmatched. The CDR3 extends over 16 amino acids. The CDR3 DNA reads as TGTGCCAGCAGTTCCCCGACTAGCGGGGGAGACAATGAGCAGTTCTTC. Its protein is CASSSPTSGGDNEQFF.

V and J are TRBV25-1 and TRBJ2-1, with D uncertain. This CDR3 is 15 amino acids long. Germline V gene sequence: CDR1 MGHDK, CDR2 SYGVNS. V gave up 5 bases and J gave up 3 bases, with 14 bases separating them. The CDR3 bases are TGTGCCAGCAGTAAAGCTTGGAATTTCTACAATGAGCAGTTCTTC. It is translated as CASSKAWNFYNEQFF. The variable domain in full, with the rest retrieved from reference TRBV25-1 and TRBJ2-1, is EADIYQTPRYLVIGTGKKITLECSQTMGHDKMYWYQQDPGMELHLIHYSYGVNSTEKGDLSSESTVSRIRTEHFPLTLESARPSHTSQYLCASSKAWNFYNEQFFGPGTRLTVL.

This rearrangement joins TRBV15 to TRBJ2-3; the D gene is possibly TRBD2 (6 bases). The CDR3 is 16 amino acids. The germline V and J ends were trimmed by 7 bases and 4 bases, with 21 bases remaining between them. CDR1 is LNHNV, CDR2 YYDKDF, per germline (reference sequence). The CDR3 loop reads CATTAGRGLTADTQYF. CDR3 nucleotide sequence: TGTGCCACCACCGCGGGACGCGGGCTGACCGCAGATACGCAGTATTTT.

This clonotype was recorded at least ten times. The rearrangement links TRBV12-3 or TRBV12-4 to TRBJ1-1; D is uncertain. Trimming shortened V by 3 bases and J by 1 base, and 6 bases separated the two germline ends. This CDR3 region has 13 residues. CDR3 sequence (DNA): TGTGCCAGCAGTTTCCCAGGGAACACTGAAGCTTTCTTT. Protein product: CASSFPGNTEAFF.

For this clonotype: Mismatch with germline at one junction end may stem from a read error. This rearrangement joins TRBV4-2 to TRBJ1-2; the match to TRBD1 covers 8 bases. The CDR3 runs 15 residues. The germline V gene has CDR1 LGHNA and CDR2 YNFKEQ. The CDR3, as DNA: TGTGCCAGCAGACAAGGACAGGGTGATCCCTATGGCTACACCTTC. It specifies CASRQGQGDPYGYTF.

This clonotype was recorded a few times. The rearrangement links TRBV7-2 to TRBJ2-1, with TRBD2 matching over 11 bases. Losses at the gene ends were 2 bases for V and 9 bases for J; bases not matched to a gene: 9. The germline CDR1 and CDR2 sequences are SGHTA and FQGNSA. The CDR3 runs 16 residues. CDR3: CASSLRWNSGGAEQFF. The CDR3 region has the DNA TGTGCCAGCAGCTTAAGATGGAATAGCGGGGGGGCTGAGCAGTTCTTC.

This clonotype was counted many times. The chain couples TRBV12-3 or TRBV12-4 to TRBJ1-4; TRBD1 matches at 7 bases. The CDR3 covers 14 residues. Trimming took 3 bases from V and 4 from J; bases not matched to a gene: 2. The CDR3 loop is CASSLGQLNEKLFF. CDR3 nucleotides: TGTGCCAGCAGTTTGGGACAGCTTAATGAAAAACTGTTTTTT.

This clonotype was seen many times. This chain links TRBV28 with TRBJ1-2; 8 bases line up with TRBD1. Per germline, CDR1 MDHEN and CDR2 SYDVKM. V was clipped by 6 bases and J by 8 bases; unmatched bases: 5. The CDR3 runs 12 residues. The CDR3 region has the DNA TGTGCCAGCAGCACAGGGGGTCGGGGCTACACCTTC. Encoded protein: CASSTGGRGYTF.

This clonotype has only a few counts. The rearrangement joins TRBV10-3 to TRBJ2-1; 8 bases are shared with TRBD2. Germline assignment: CDR1 ENHRY and CDR2 SYGVKD. The CDR3 contains 14 residues. With V trimmed by 6 bases and J by 4 bases, 5 bases remained unmatched. The CDR3 region is CAIRNSGDYNEQFF. CDR3 nucleotide sequence: TGTGCCATCAGGAATAGCGGGGATTACAATGAGCAGTTCTTC.

Only a few counts were recorded for this clonotype. The rearrangement links TRBV7-8 to TRBJ2-1, with 9 bases aligning to TRBD1. The J segment lost 9 bases and the V segment lost 5 bases, leaving 14 bases of the junction unmatched. Germline-derived CDR1 and CDR2 are SGHVS and FQNEAQ. This CDR3 comprises 16 residues. In DNA form, the CDR3 reads TGTGCCAGCAGCCCGATACCGGGACAGGGTCTAAGTGAGCAGTTCTTC. Translating it yields CASSPIPGQGLSEQFF. The variable domain in full, with the rest retrieved from reference TRBV7-8 and TRBJ2-1, is GAGVSQSPRYKVAKRGQDVALRCDPISGHVSLFWYQQALGQGPEFLTYFQNEAQLDKSGLPSDRFFAERPEGSVSTLKIQRTQQEDSAVYLCASSPIPGQGLSEQFFGPGTRLTVL.

The gene calls are TRBV7-9 and TRBJ1-5; D remains unclear. Germline V gene data show CDR1 as SEHNR and CDR2 as FQNEAQ (reference sequence). The CDR3 extends over 14 amino acids. The V end lost 7 bases, the J end lost 2 bases, and 12 bases lay between the germline ends. CDR3 region: CASTSVDGNQPQHF. The CDR3, as DNA: TGTGCCAGCACTTCCGTTGATGGCAATCAGCCCCAGCATTTT.

V is TRBV7-2 and J is TRBJ1-4; 8 nucleotides align to TRBD1. Germline V lookup: CDR1 SGHTA, CDR2 FQGNSA. With V trimmed by 5 bases and J by 8 bases, 7 bases remained unmatched. This CDR3 is 14 amino acids long. The CDR3 DNA follows: TGTGCCAGCAGCCGAACAGGGGGACTCGAAAAACTGTTTTTT. As protein: CASSRTGGLEKLFF.

As to this clonotype: A read error may be the cause here, since a much bigger clone is one base away. The chain combines TRBV5-6 with TRBJ2-1; no clear D. CDR3 length equals 13 residues. The germline CDR1 and CDR2 sequences are SGHDT and YYEEEE. V lost 0 bases, J lost 6 bases, and 7 bases lay in between. In DNA, the CDR3 is TGTGCCAGCAGCTTGGACAATCCCAATGAGCAGTTCTTC. Protein product: CASSLDNPNEQFF.

The chain uses TRBV7-6 and TRBJ2-5; possible D gene TRBD1, 5 bases. V lost 7 bases, J lost 2 bases, and 14 bases lay in between. The germline V gene has CDR1 SGHVS and CDR2 FNYEAQ. CDR3 length equals 14 residues. As DNA, the CDR3 is TGTGCCAGCACCCCGTGGGCAGGGCAAGAGACCCAGTACTTC. It is translated as CASTPWAGQETQYF.

This clonotype was seen a handful of times. V gene TRBV20-1 combines with J gene TRBJ1-5, with TRBD1 matching over 11 bases. The CDR3 covers 18 residues. The V gene end was trimmed by 0 bases and the J gene end by 7 bases; junction bases not matched to a gene: 14. The germline CDR1 and CDR2 sequences are DFQATT and SNEGSKA (reference sequence). The CDR3: CSARDPSSGTGGRQPQHF. The CDR3 coding sequence is TGCAGTGCTAGAGATCCCTCTTCCGGGACAGGGGGGAGACAGCCCCAGCATTTT.